This is a list of T cell receptor beta chains from one sample in a study of somatic mutations in cytotoxic T cells in rheumatoid arthritis. The assay was immunoSEQ multiplex PCR, and TCRdb's table has in-frame clones only and misses some. The sample has 15,000 to 20,000 clones, roughly 73% seen once; the top ten hold roughly 22%. The source material was CD8+ T cells sorted from blood. These TCRs come from an adult with rheumatoid arthritis. The CDR3 runs from the conserved cysteine through the conserved F or W. A D gene is named only where the DNA matches it firmly. A row's size may be missing; if present it is once, few, many or a size class.

cdr3_nt	cdr3_aa	v_call	clone_size	cdr3_length	d_call	j_call
TGTGCCAGCAAGAAAGCGTGGGGACTAGCGGGAGGGCGGGATACGCAGTATTTT	CASKKAWGLAGGRDTQYF	TRBV28	NA	18	TRBD2	TRBJ2-3
TGCAGCGTTGAAGCCTGGACTAGGCCCCACTCCTACGAGCAGTACTTC	CSVEAWTRPHSYEQYF	TRBV29-1	NA	16	TRBD2	TRBJ2-7
TGCAGCGTGATCTCTGGAAACACCATATATTTT	CSVISGNTIYF	TRBV29-1	few	11	NA	TRBJ1-3
TGCAGCGTTGAGGCGGGAGGGCGAGAGACCCAGTACTTC	CSVEAGGRETQYF	TRBV29-1	NA	13	TRBD2	TRBJ2-5
TGCAGCTCCACTAGCGGGCGGGATTACAATGAGCAGTTCTTC	CSSTSGRDYNEQFF	TRBV29-1	NA	14	TRBD2	TRBJ2-1
TGCGCCAGCAGCCAAGAGGCAGGGGGCTCCTACAATGAGCAGTTCTTC	CASSQEAGGSYNEQFF	TRBV4-3	NA	16	TRBD1	TRBJ2-1
TGTGCCAGCGTCGGACAGAAGGCTGAAGCTTTCTTT	CASVGQKAEAFF	TRBV7-9	few	12	NA	TRBJ1-1
TGTGCCAGTAGTATAGTGGCCGGTACCGGGGAGCTGTTTTTT	CASSIVAGTGELFF	TRBV19	NA	14	NA	TRBJ2-2
TGTGCCAGCAGCTTAGACAGGGGTAGCAATCAGCCCCAGCATTTT	CASSLDRGSNQPQHF	TRBV5-5	NA	15	TRBD1	TRBJ1-5
TGTGCCAGCAGTTTCCCTTCGAGGGCAGGGGATAGCAATCAGCCCCAGCATTTT	CASSFPSRAGDSNQPQHF	TRBV28	NA	18	NA	TRBJ1-5
TGTGCCAGCAGCCAAGGGGAGGCAGGCTACGAGCAGTACTTC	CASSQGEAGYEQYF	TRBV14	NA	14	NA	TRBJ2-7
TGCAGCGTCAGTCCCTCTGGGGCCAACGTCCTGACTTTC	CSVSPSGANVLTF	TRBV29-1	NA	13	NA	TRBJ2-6